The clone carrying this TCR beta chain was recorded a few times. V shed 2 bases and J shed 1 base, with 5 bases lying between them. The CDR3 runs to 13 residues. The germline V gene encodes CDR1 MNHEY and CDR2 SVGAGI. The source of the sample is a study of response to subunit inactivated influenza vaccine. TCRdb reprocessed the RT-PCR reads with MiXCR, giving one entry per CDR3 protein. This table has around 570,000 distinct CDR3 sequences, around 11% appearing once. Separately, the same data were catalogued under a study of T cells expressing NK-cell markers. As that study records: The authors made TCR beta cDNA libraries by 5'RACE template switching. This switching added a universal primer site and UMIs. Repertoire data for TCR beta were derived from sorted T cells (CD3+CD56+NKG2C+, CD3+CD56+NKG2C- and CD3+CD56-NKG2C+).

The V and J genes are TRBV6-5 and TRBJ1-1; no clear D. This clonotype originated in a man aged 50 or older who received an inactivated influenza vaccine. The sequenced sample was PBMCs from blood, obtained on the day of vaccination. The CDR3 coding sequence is TGTGCCAGCAGTTACGCAGGGAACACTGAAGCTTTCTTT. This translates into CASSYAGNTEAFF.